This is a list of T cell receptor beta chains from one sample in a study of CDR3 diversity in severe acne. TCRdb reprocessed the PCR reads with MiXCR, giving one entry per CDR3 protein. Here the sample spans approximately 90,000 distinct CDR3 sequences, 45% to 50% being singletons. Sequencing input: blood. The receptors come from a male donor in good health, serving as a control. The CDR3 runs from the conserved cysteine through the conserved F or W. D genes are given only for firm matches. For some rows the clone size is stated as once, few or many, or as a class when expanded; others skip it.

>.|TRBV2|TRBJ2-7|TRBD1
CASRTGGTYEQYF
TGTGCCAGCAGGACAGGGGGAACCTACGAGCAGTACTTC
>.|TRBV2|TRBJ2-6|.
CASTKTSGGVNVLTF
TGTGCCAGCACGAAAACAAGTGGAGGGGTCAACGTCCTGACTTTC
>few|TRBV6-5|TRBJ1-1|TRBD1
CASSLTGGVNTEVFF
TGTGCCAGCAGTCTGACAGGGGGTGTGAACACCGAAGTTTTCTTT
>.|TRBV7-3|TRBJ1-1|.
CASTQAANTEAFF
TGTGCCAGCACCCAAGCGGCGAACACTGAAGCTTTCTTT
>few|TRBV29-1|TRBJ2-2|TRBD1
CSVRRQGTNTGELFF
TGCAGCGTCCGCCGACAGGGGACAAACACCGGGGAGCTGTTTTTT
>few|TRBV9|TRBJ1-1|.
CASSVTENTEAFF
TGTGCCAGCAGCGTTACAGAGAACACTGAAGCTTTCTTT
>many|TRBV19|TRBJ2-1|TRBD1
CASSKLGQGLTDEQFF
TGTGCCAGTAGTAAGTTAGGACAGGGGCTTACGGATGAGCAGTTCTTC
>.|TRBV20-1|TRBJ1-2|.
CSAPNQGQTNYGYTF
TGCAGCGCACCGAACCAGGGACAAACTAACTATGGCTACACCTTC
>.|TRBV12-3/TRBV12-4|TRBJ1-1|.
CASSLWGGDTEAFF
TGTGCCAGCAGTTTGTGGGGGGGCGATACTGAAGCTTTCTTT
>once|TRBV7-2|TRBJ2-7|.
CASSLAFGQYF
TGTGCCAGCAGCTTAGCCTTCGGGCAGTACTTC
>many|TRBV15|TRBJ1-4|.
CATSRDPATNEKLFF
TGTGCCACCAGCAGAGACCCAGCAACTAATGAAAAACTGTTTTTT
>many|TRBV12-3/TRBV12-4|TRBJ2-7|.
CASSLMGAQEQYF
TGTGCCAGCAGTTTAATGGGGGCCCAAGAGCAGTACTTC
>many|TRBV19|TRBJ1-1|TRBD1
CASSIGKGAGTEAFF
TGTGCCAGTAGTATAGGGAAGGGGGCGGGCACTGAAGCTTTCTTT
>many|TRBV25-1|TRBJ2-5|.
CASSEAAQGETQYF
TGTGCCAGCAGTGAAGCCGCCCAGGGTGAGACCCAGTACTTC
>.|TRBV5-1|TRBJ2-5|.
CASSFSKEGETQYF
TGCGCCAGCAGCTTCAGCAAAGAGGGAGAGACCCAGTACTTC
>.|TRBV12-3/TRBV12-4|TRBJ1-1|.
CASRLFREISTEAFF
TGTGCCAGCCGACTATTTAGGGAAATCAGCACTGAAGCTTTCTTT
>.|TRBV2|TRBJ2-7|TRBD2
CASSEGGTSGRSSYEQYF
TGTGCCAGCAGTGAAGGGGGGACTAGCGGGAGATCATCCTACGAGCAGTACTTC
>many|TRBV20-1|TRBJ2-3|.
CSARLGGGENTDTQYF
TGCAGTGCTAGACTTGGTGGGGGCGAAAACACAGATACGCAGTATTTT
>.|TRBV7-6|TRBJ2-5|.
CASSQGLRETQYF
TGTGCCAGCAGCCAGGGACTTAGGGAGACCCAGTACTTC
>.|TRBV15|TRBJ1-2|.
CATSRDKFYGYTF
TGTGCCACCAGCAGAGACAAGTTCTATGGCTACACCTTC
>many|TRBV9|TRBJ1-5|.
CASSPSPIDGQPQHF
TGTGCCAGCAGCCCGAGCCCCATCGATGGTCAGCCCCAGCATTTT
>many|TRBV24-1|TRBJ2-5|.
CATSDPAGNQETQYF
TGTGCCACCAGTGATCCCGCCGGGAACCAAGAGACCCAGTACTTC
>.|TRBV7-3|TRBJ2-6|.
CASSPDAGANVLTF
TGTGCCAGCAGCCCGGATGCTGGGGCCAACGTCCTGACTTTC
>many|TRBV6-6|TRBJ1-1|TRBD1
CASSYRPGTGPRKNTEAFF
TGTGCCAGCAGTTACCGACCTGGGACAGGTCCAAGGAAGAACACTGAAGCTTTCTTT
>.|TRBV19|TRBJ1-3|TRBD1
CASFPGGAFGNTIYF
TGTGCCAGTTTTCCAGGGGGCGCTTTTGGAAACACCATATATTTT
>.|TRBV10-3|TRBJ1-5|TRBD1
CAISGGQGAGNQPRHF
TGTGCCATCAGTGGCGGACAGGGGGCGGGAAATCAGCCCCGGCATTTT
>.|TRBV10-2|TRBJ2-2|.
CASSLEGPPGELFF
TGCGCCAGCAGCTTGGAAGGACCCCCCGGGGAGCTGTTTTTT
>.|TRBV6-4|TRBJ1-2|.
CASSDSSGYTF
TGTGCCAGCAGTGACTCTAGCGGCTACACCTTC
>.|TRBV13|TRBJ2-7|TRBD2
CASSQRTSGSSYEQYF
TGTGCCAGCAGCCAAAGGACTAGCGGGTCGTCCTACGAGCAGTACTTC
>many|TRBV29-1|TRBJ2-7|TRBD1
CSVVRQGIGEQYF
TGCAGCGTAGTCAGACAGGGGATCGGCGAGCAGTACTTC
>medium-sized|TRBV20-1|TRBJ2-5|TRBD2
CSASKLAGGETQYF
TGCAGTGCTAGTAAACTAGCGGGAGGAGAGACCCAGTACTTC
>few|TRBV4-1|TRBJ1-6|.
CASTLRVGDSPLHF
TGCGCCAGCACCCTCCGGGTTGGGGATTCACCCCTCCACTTT
>.|TRBV19|TRBJ1-2|.
CAKKNIWGTEDGYTF
TGTGCAAAAAAAAATATTTGGGGGACTGAGGATGGCTACACCTTC
>.|TRBV7-9|TRBJ2-1|.
CASSGRAGTNNEQFF
TGTGCCAGCAGCGGCCGGGCAGGGACGAACAATGAGCAGTTCTTC
>.|TRBV25-1|TRBJ2-5|.
CASSLDSDGGKETQYF
TGTGCCAGCAGTTTAGATAGCGACGGTGGGAAAGAGACCCAGTACTTC
>.|TRBV7-8|TRBJ2-1|.
CASSPSRVDAYNEQFF
TGTGCCAGCAGCCCAAGTCGGGTGGACGCCTACAATGAGCAGTTCTTC
>.|TRBV27|TRBJ1-2|.
CASHPSTENNYGYTF
TGTGCCAGCCACCCATCCACCGAAAACAACTATGGCTACACCTTC
>many|TRBV12-3/TRBV12-4|TRBJ1-1|.
CASSLEDAEAFF
TGTGCCAGCAGTTTAGAGGACGCTGAAGCTTTCTTT
>.|TRBV11-1|TRBJ1-5|.
CASSQEGTGPQPQHF
TGTGCCAGCAGCCAAGAGGGGACGGGGCCCCAGCCCCAGCATTTT
>medium-sized|TRBV20-1|TRBJ1-2|.
CSASRQGFESYGYTF
TGCAGTGCTAGTAGGCAGGGATTTGAGAGCTATGGCTACACCTTC
>medium-sized|TRBV5-6|TRBJ2-1|TRBD1
CASSHGQGSFNEQFF
TGTGCCAGCAGCCATGGACAGGGTAGCTTCAATGAGCAGTTCTTC
>.|TRBV27|TRBJ2-3|.
CASSLDFRRSVTDTQYF
TGTGCCAGCAGTTTAGACTTTCGGAGGTCGGTCACAGATACGCAGTATTTT
>few|TRBV15|TRBJ2-7|TRBD1
CATSSRGPGQPAYEQYF
TGTGCCACCAGCAGTAGGGGGCCGGGACAACCTGCCTACGAGCAGTACTTC
>few|TRBV5-4|TRBJ2-2|TRBD2
CASSAGLADTGELFF
TGTGCCAGCAGCGCGGGACTAGCGGACACCGGGGAGCTGTTTTTT
>.|TRBV7-9|TRBJ1-2|.
CASSLGGRKGYGYTF
TGTGCCAGCAGCTTAGGTGGGAGAAAGGGCTATGGCTACACCTTC
>few|TRBV4-1|TRBJ1-1|.
CASSQEGDTEAFF
TGCGCCAGCAGCCAAGAAGGGGACACTGAAGCTTTCTTT
>.|TRBV6-5|TRBJ2-7|TRBD1
CASSPGTGAHEQYF
TGTGCCAGCAGTCCCGGGACAGGGGCCCACGAGCAGTACTTC
>.|TRBV6-5|TRBJ1-4|.
CASSYDRGSEKLFF
TGTGCCAGCAGTTACGACAGAGGAAGTGAAAAACTGTTTTTT
>.|TRBV28|TRBJ2-5|.
CASSLPATETQYF
TGTGCCAGCAGTTTACCGGCGACGGAGACCCAGTACTTC
>.|TRBV5-5|TRBJ1-1|.
CASSQRNRDYTEAFF
TGTGCCAGCAGCCAAAGAAACAGGGATTACACTGAAGCTTTCTTT
>many|TRBV20-1|TRBJ1-5|.
CSATRTGGGYSNQPQHF
TGCAGTGCTACCCGGACGGGGGGGGGTTATAGCAATCAGCCCCAGCATTTT
>.|TRBV25-1|TRBJ1-2|.
CASSDSGHRGDYGYTF
TGTGCCAGCAGTGATAGTGGACACCGGGGGGACTATGGCTACACCTTC
>.|TRBV24-1|TRBJ1-1|.
CATGGGRERNTEAFF
TGTGCCACCGGGGGGGGACGGGAGAGGAACACTGAAGCTTTCTTT